These T cell receptor beta chains were read from a single sample in a study of lymphopenia after photon versus proton radiotherapy. Using immunoSEQ multiplex PCR, the repertoire was profiled, and TCRdb retains in-frame clones only, with some absent. The data show 17,000 or so clones, approximately 86% seen once. Sequenced material: peripheral blood, taken from a patient treated with proton-based radiotherapy. These receptors originate from a man between 65 and 80 years old with pancreatic cancer. Both conserved end residues are trimmed from each CDR3. D genes are given only for firm matches. Only part of the rows carry a size: once, few, many, or a class if the clone is expanded.

d_call j_call v_call clone_size cdr3_aa
- TRBJ1-3 TRBV30 - ASERGSGNTIY
- TRBJ1-6 TRBV27 - ASSLGGSYNSPLH
- TRBJ2-7 TRBV6-1 - ASSEAGNRAEQY
- TRBJ1-1 TRBV11-2 - ASSLVGHPGTEAF
- TRBJ2-3 TRBV6-5 once ASRNTLESTDTQY
- TRBJ2-2 TRBV10-1 few ASSEVLGTGELF
TRBD2 TRBJ2-2 TRBV9 - ASSSGLAGYTGELF
- TRBJ1-4 TRBV11-2 once ASSFSLTTNEKLF
- TRBJ2-6 TRBV27 - ASSLPGTGANVLT
TRBD1 TRBJ2-3 TRBV27 once ASGYRGRTDTQY
TRBD1 TRBJ2-5 TRBV7-9 - ASSAPTGVGETQY
- TRBJ1-1 TRBV5-8 - ASSGLRFTEAF
TRBD2 TRBJ2-1 TRBV4-2 - ASSQAGGNYNEQF
- - TRBV11-1 - ASSLSGIYEQY
TRBD1 TRBJ1-1 TRBV18 once ASSAGTGGAVNTEAF
TRBD1 TRBJ2-7 TRBV18 few ASSPTGTGSEQY
- TRBJ2-4 TRBV11-2 - ASSLVMGFSNIQY
TRBD2 TRBJ2-7 TRBV9 - ASSAGTSGDAFYEQY
- TRBJ1-1 TRBV7-3 once ASSLTPHLGSNTEAF
- TRBJ2-5 TRBV6-1 - ASGGARFQETQY
TRBD1 TRBJ2-3 TRBV2 - ASRRDRGTDTQY
- TRBJ1-1 TRBV14 - ASSQDWGRVRGTEAF
TRBD1 TRBJ1-3 TRBV5-4 - ASSFDRGANTIY
- TRBJ1-1 TRBV11-2 - ASSLGTSTEAF
TRBD1 TRBJ1-5 TRBV7-2 - ASSPRLGTGENQPQH
- TRBJ1-2 TRBV2 - ASIRTDKGLANYGYT
- TRBJ1-2 TRBV9 - ASSPPGIGGGYT
TRBD1 TRBJ2-7 TRBV19 - ASSMKGQGTYEQY
- TRBJ1-2 TRBV7-8 once ASSPVAAWGYT
- TRBJ2-3 TRBV19 - ASSMDLGLTDTQY
TRBD1 TRBJ2-2 TRBV30 - AWSYPTGGFYTGELF
TRBD2 TRBJ2-5 TRBV5-6 few ASSLTSGTRTQY
- TRBJ2-5 TRBV9 - ASSASPQGREQY
- TRBJ2-7 TRBV2 - ASSPQENYEQY
TRBD2 TRBJ2-1 TRBV5-3 - ARSPPPPGLAGGLSSYNEQF
- TRBJ2-3 TRBV2 once ASSFQPIATDTQY
- TRBJ2-7 TRBV30 - ACEQGKGNEQY
TRBD1 TRBJ2-7 TRBV6-5 - ASTYKQGAGEQY
TRBD2 TRBJ2-3 TRBV28 - ASSHSGVGEDTQY
- TRBJ2-6 TRBV11-2 - ASSLRPPSQSGANVLT
- TRBJ1-3 TRBV6-5 - ASRADPGNTIY
- TRBJ1-3 TRBV11-2 - ASSLAFGAGNTIY
TRBD1 TRBJ2-7 TRBV7-9 once ASSLAGTDDEQY
TRBD1 TRBJ2-7 TRBV6-1 - ASRGGQGAGEQY
- TRBJ2-3 TRBV6-1 - ASSEGRQPPWGTQY
- TRBJ2-3 TRBV5-6 - ASSLRRVGTDTQY
TRBD1 TRBJ1-1 TRBV25-1 - ASSQGGSYSTEAF
TRBD1 TRBJ1-4 TRBV5-5 - ASTSDRAREKLF
- TRBJ2-7 TRBV5-1 - ASSLDWGGEQY
- TRBJ2-2 TRBV29-1 - SVVIGGELF
TRBD2 TRBJ2-1 TRBV28 once ASSSLTSGRAVLRDNEQF
- TRBJ1-2 TRBV6-5 - ASRPSAGRGYGYT
- TRBJ2-6 TRBV6-1 - ASSIRASGANVLT
TRBD1 TRBJ1-1 TRBV4-1 few ASSSGQGWTEAF
- TRBJ1-4 TRBV18 - ASSLQDEKLF
- TRBJ1-1 TRBV7-3 few ASSLFQNTEAF
TRBD1 TRBJ2-7 TRBV30 - AWRKGQGTGTPIYEQY
TRBD1 TRBJ1-4 TRBV5-1 - ASSSQGAANEKLF
TRBD1 TRBJ1-3 TRBV9 - ASSVARQGGNTIY